Listed below are T cell receptor beta chains from one sample, sequenced in a study of T cell responses to AZD1222 COVID-19 vaccine. TCRdb's copy holds only in-frame clones and misses some; the assay was immunoSEQ multiplex PCR. The sample has around 63,000 clones, 85% to 90% seen once. The sequencing used peripheral blood, collected on day 0 of AZD1222 vaccination. Receptors originate from an adult in good health. CDR3s include the opening cysteine and the closing phenylalanine or tryptophan. A D gene is named only where the DNA matches it firmly. Not all rows give a size; the values are once, few, many and, for expanded clones, a class.

clone size,D gene,J gene,V gene,CDR3 protein,CDR3 DNA
once,.,TRBJ2-3,TRBV6-9,CARRSLEVALGDTQYF,TGTGCCAGGAGATCACTGGAGGTAGCATTGGGGGATACGCAGTATTTT
.,.,TRBJ1-4,TRBV29-1,CSVRATDEKLFF,TGCAGCGTTCGGGCGACGGATGAAAAACTGTTTTTT
.,.,TRBJ1-6,TRBV5-1,CASSLRTGRSPLHF,TGCGCCAGCAGCTTGAGAACAGGCCGATCACCCCTCCACTTT
.,TRBD1,TRBJ2-2,TRBV5-1,CASSWGQGNTGELFF,TGCGCCAGCAGCTGGGGACAGGGGAACACCGGGGAGCTGTTTTTT
.,TRBD1,TRBJ1-6,TRBV5-1,CASSLGQGNSPLHF,TGCGCCAGCAGCTTAGGACAGGGGAATTCACCCCTCCACTTT
.,.,TRBJ2-3,TRBV6-6,CASSRPPFRQVHNTDTQYF,TGTGCCAGCAGTCGGCCACCCTTTCGACAGGTTCATAACACAGATACGCAGTATTTT
.,.,TRBJ1-2,TRBV3-1/TRBV3-2,CASSQVWSHERGYTF,TGTGCCAGCAGCCAAGTTTGGTCCCATGAGCGTGGCTACACCTTC
.,.,TRBJ1-1,TRBV6-5,CASRHTRAGAFF,TGTGCCAGCAGGCATACCAGGGCCGGAGCTTTCTTT
.,.,TRBJ2-3,TRBV19,CASSIAGHTDTQYF,TGTGCCAGTAGTATAGCCGGCCACACAGATACGCAGTATTTT
many,.,TRBJ1-5,TRBV19,CASTATVEGFSQPQHF,TGTGCCAGCACAGCGACAGTCGAAGGATTCAGTCAGCCCCAGCATTTT
.,TRBD1,TRBJ1-6,TRBV30,CAWRLTGGGGNSPLHF,TGTGCCTGGAGATTGACAGGGGGCGGGGGTAATTCACCCCTCCACTTT
.,.,TRBJ1-2,TRBV24-1,CATSDSGESYGYTF,TGTGCCACCAGTGATTCAGGAGAGTCGTATGGCTACACCTTC
.,.,TRBJ1-5,TRBV5-1,CASSLGGFGNQPQHF,TGCGCCAGCAGCTTGGGGGGGTTTGGGAATCAGCCCCAGCATTTT
.,.,TRBJ1-4,TRBV6-6,CASSYLGSTNEKLFF,TGTGCCAGCAGTTACCTGGGGTCAACTAATGAAAAACTGTTTTTT
.,.,TRBJ1-1,TRBV6-1,CASSESQGVSEAFF,TGTGCCAGCAGTGAATCTCAGGGTGTAAGTGAAGCTTTCTTT
.,.,TRBJ1-1,TRBV21-1,CASSKSPPVTLGTEAFF,TGTGCCAGCAGCAAAAGTCCTCCGGTCACCCTGGGCACTGAAGCTTTCTTT
.,.,TRBJ2-1,TRBV11-2,CASSSTGQHNEQFF,TGTGCCAGCAGCTCGACCGGTCAGCACAATGAGCAGTTCTTC
.,.,TRBJ2-5,TRBV5-4,CASSSWGLRETQYF,TGTGCCAGCAGCTCATGGGGCCTACGGGAGACCCAGTACTTC
medium-sized,TRBD1,TRBJ1-1,TRBV7-9,CASSPTGDTEAFF,TGTGCCAGCAGCCCAACAGGGGACACTGAAGCTTTCTTT
.,.,TRBJ1-6,TRBV11-3,CASSLQEGSPLHF,TGTGCCAGCAGCTTACAAGAGGGGTCACCCCTCCACTTT
.,.,TRBJ2-7,TRBV6-5,CASSDGPMEGYEQYF,TGTGCCAGCAGCGACGGGCCCATGGAGGGCTACGAGCAGTACTTC
.,.,TRBJ1-5,TRBV19,CASSRNQGSNQPQHF,TGTGCCAGTAGCCGAAACCAGGGCAGCAATCAGCCCCAGCATTTT
.,.,TRBJ2-1,TRBV11-3,CASSPHSTSYEQFF,TGTGCCAGCAGCCCTCACTCGACATCCTATGAGCAGTTCTTC
.,.,TRBJ1-4,TRBV7-9,CASSLSGNSGNEKLFF,TGTGCCAGCAGCTTGTCGGGGAACTCGGGTAATGAAAAACTGTTTTTT
.,TRBD2,TRBJ2-3,TRBV11-2,CASSKTSRWFDTQYF,TGTGCCAGCAGCAAGACTAGCAGGTGGTTCGATACGCAGTATTTT
.,TRBD2,TRBJ2-2,TRBV5-4,CASSRGTSGMTGELFF,TGTGCCAGCAGTAGAGGGACTAGTGGAATGACCGGGGAGCTGTTTTTT
once,.,TRBJ2-7,TRBV6-5,CASSYSRHTSYEQYF,TGTGCCAGCAGTTACTCGCGTCACACCTCCTACGAGCAGTACTTC
.,.,TRBJ2-1,TRBV29-1,CSVPEVGTYNEQFF,TGCAGCGTGCCGGAGGTAGGCACCTACAATGAGCAGTTCTTC
.,.,TRBJ2-7,TRBV30,CAWSGDGYEQYF,TGTGCCTGGAGTGGGGACGGGTACGAGCAGTACTTC
.,.,TRBJ1-1,TRBV2,CASSESRVNTEAFF,TGTGCCAGCAGTGAATCCAGGGTAAACACTGAAGCTTTCTTT
.,TRBD1,TRBJ2-1,TRBV7-6,CASSLEGLTGAVYNEQFF,TGTGCCAGCAGCTTAGAAGGGCTGACAGGGGCGGTATACAATGAGCAGTTCTTC
.,.,TRBJ1-6,TRBV27,CASSLSKVASSYNSPLHF,TGTGCCAGCAGTTTATCGAAAGTCGCCAGCTCCTATAATTCACCCCTCCACTTT
.,TRBD1,TRBJ1-3,TRBV28,CASNPTGGNGNTIYF,TGTGCCAGCAACCCGACAGGGGGCAATGGAAACACCATATATTTT
.,.,TRBJ2-2,TRBV19,CASSIGTTNTGELFF,TGTGCCAGTAGTATCGGGACAACGAACACCGGGGAGCTGTTTTTT
.,TRBD1,TRBJ1-1,TRBV6-5,CASEPGTGASLEAFF,TGTGCCAGCGAGCCCGGGACAGGGGCTTCTTTAGAGGCTTTCTTT
.,.,TRBJ2-4,TRBV3-1/TRBV3-2,CASSQGLAKNIQYF,TGTGCCAGCAGCCAGGGGCTAGCCAAAAACATTCAGTACTTC
.,TRBD1,TRBJ2-7,TRBV5-4,CASSWRTGTGGYEQYF,TGTGCCAGCAGCTGGCGAACCGGGACAGGGGGTTACGAGCAGTACTTC
.,TRBD1,TRBJ1-2,TRBV6-5,CASRLGTGVYGYTF,TGTGCCAGCAGGCTTGGGACAGGGGTTTATGGCTACACCTTC
once,TRBD1,TRBJ1-1,TRBV11-2,CASSPGQGYYTEAFF,TGTGCCAGCAGCCCGGGACAGGGGTATTACACTGAAGCTTTCTTT
.,.,TRBJ2-1,TRBV3-1/TRBV3-2,CASSQQGRLPSNEQFF,TGTGCCAGCAGCCAACAGGGTCGGCTCCCGTCCAATGAGCAGTTCTTC
.,.,TRBJ1-2,TRBV19,CASIRTGSNYGYTF,TGTGCCAGTATCCGGACGGGTTCTAACTATGGCTACACCTTC
.,.,TRBJ2-3,TRBV6-1,CASSDPTPGYVDTQYF,TGTGCCAGCAGTGACCCGACGCCGGGGTATGTAGATACGCAGTATTTT
.,.,TRBJ1-5,TRBV2,CASSGKQPNQPQHF,TGTGCCAGCAGTGGGAAGCAGCCAAATCAGCCCCAGCATTTT
.,.,TRBJ1-2,TRBV5-6,CASSDWGGYTF,TGTGCCAGCAGCGACTGGGGGGGCTACACCTTC
.,TRBD2,TRBJ2-1,TRBV10-2,CASSGLAATYNEQFF,TGCGCCAGCAGCGGACTAGCGGCAACCTACAATGAGCAGTTCTTC
.,.,TRBJ2-2,TRBV19,CASSASGSYTGELFF,TGTGCCAGTAGTGCCTCCGGGAGTTACACCGGGGAGCTGTTTTTT
.,.,TRBJ2-3,TRBV5-1,CASSIRTSRDTQYF,TGCGCCAGCAGCATCCGGACTTCCCGGGATACGCAGTATTTT